These 17 T cell receptor beta chains were all obtained from the same sample, sequenced in a study of shared clonotypes between healthy human individuals. Naive CD8 cells were CD45RO-negative, positively selected for CCR7, excluding terminally differentiated effector memory CD45RA+ cells. The data were produced by immunoSEQ multiplex PCR, yet TCRdb's version contains in-frame clones alone and is incomplete. The table shows approximately 590,000 clones, with roughly 95% occurring only once. The sample was naive CD8+ T cells sorted from blood. The receptors stem from a woman in her thirties in good health.

The CDR3 sequence is CASSPQIEQFF. DNA for the CDR3: TGTGCCAGCAGTCCCCAGATTGAGCAGTTCTTC. The chain couples TRBV28 to TRBJ2-1; D is unresolved. The germline V gene encodes CDR1 MDHEN and CDR2 SYDVKM. The ends were cut back, 5 bases at V and 9 bases at J, with 8 bases in the middle. This CDR3 is 11 amino acids long.

The V call is TRBV7-9, the J call TRBJ2-1; D is perhaps TRBD2 (6 bases). This CDR3 contains 16 residues. Germline-derived CDR1 and CDR2 are SEHNR and FQNEAQ (reference sequence). V gave up 5 bases and J gave up 4 bases, with 18 bases separating them. DNA of the CDR3: TGTGCCAGCAGCCCCCGCGGCGTAGCGGAATACAATGAGCAGTTCTTC. Protein: CASSPRGVAEYNEQFF.

This clone was seen just once. The chain uses TRBV4-2 and TRBJ1-1; 9 bases fit TRBD1. CDR1 is LGHNA, CDR2 YNFKEQ, per germline. The CDR3 has 19 residues. Unmatched junction bases numbered 11, after V lost 0 bases and J lost 0 bases. The CDR3 DNA reads as TGTGCCAGCAGCCAAGATCCGCCGGGACAGGGTTGGATGAACACTGAAGCTTTCTTT. Residues: CASSQDPPGQGWMNTEAFF.

The V and J genes are TRBV2 and TRBJ1-2; D unclear. The germline V gene has CDR1 SNHLY and CDR2 FYNNEI. The CDR3 consists of 12 residues. V lost 8 bases and J 4 bases, leaving 11 bases between the germline ends. Here the CDR3 DNA reads TGTGCCAGCTTTGAAGCGGTCTATGGCTACACCTTC. This encodes CASFEAVYGYTF.

The gene calls are TRBV5-6 and TRBJ2-2; TRBD1 is a possible D gene (5 bases). The CDR3 has 12 residues. V dropped 1 base and J dropped 8 bases, with 6 bases sitting between them. The V gene's germline CDR1 is SGHDT and CDR2 YYEEEE. CDR3 DNA: TGTGCCAGCAGCTTGCCAGGGGGGGAGCTGTTTTTT. It is translated as CASSLPGGELFF.

The rearrangement uses TRBV5-6 and TRBJ1-1; D call uncertain. Germline values: CDR1 SGHDT, CDR2 YYEEEE. V was shortened by 3 bases and J by 1 base, with 10 bases between the two germline ends. CDR3 length: 14 amino acids. The CDR3 bases are TGTGCCAGCAGCTGGACGGCCACGAACACTGAAGCTTTCTTT. Translating it yields CASSWTATNTEAFF.

The CDR3 loop reads CASSASGSSYEQYF. CDR3 nucleotide sequence: TGTGCCAGCAGTGCATCCGGGAGCTCCTACGAGCAGTACTTC. The chain joins TRBV2 to TRBJ2-7, with D possibly being TRBD2 (6 bases). CDR1 and CDR2 (germline): SNHLY, FYNNEI. The V end was cut by 4 bases, the J end by 0 bases, with 10 bases between. The CDR3 has 14 amino acids.

The gene calls are TRBV15 and TRBJ2-1, with 9 positions matching TRBD2. Trimming removed 0 bases from V and 8 bases from J; junction bases left unmatched: 14. CDR1 and CDR2 from the germline V gene are LNHNV and YYDKDF (reference sequence). This CDR3 is 18 amino acids long. The DNA for the CDR3 is TGTGCCACCAGCAGAGAGAAACTACGGGGGAGCGGGGGGCATGAGCAGTTCTTC. Its translation is CATSREKLRGSGGHEQFF.

This chain links TRBV28 with TRBJ2-2; D gene ambiguous. This CDR3 is 14 amino acids long. Germline-derived CDR1 and CDR2 are MDHEN and SYDVKM. Deletions cut 5 bases from V and 1 base from J, with 8 bases between. In nucleotides, the CDR3 is TGTGCCAGCAGTCCAGACGGGAACACCGGGGAGCTGTTTTTT. Protein product: CASSPDGNTGELFF.

The chain recombines TRBV19 with TRBJ2-7; the D gene is possibly TRBD2 (7 bases). The CDR3 is 13 residues long. Germline-derived CDR1 and CDR2 are LNHDA and SQIVND (reference sequence). Between the trimmed V and J ends, which lost 4 bases and 1 base, there was a span of 8 bases. CDR3 sequence: CASSKGGSYEQYF. The CDR3 DNA reads as TGTGCCAGTAGTAAGGGGGGGTCCTACGAGCAGTACTTC.

The gene calls are TRBV27 and TRBJ2-2; 10 bases are a match to TRBD2. In germline, CDR1 is MNHEY, CDR2 SMNVEV (reference sequence). With V trimmed by 5 bases and J by 3 bases, 6 bases remained unmatched. CDR3 length equals 16 residues. The CDR3 bases are TGTGCCAGCAGTAACCCCCTAGCGGGAGACACCGGGGAGCTGTTTTTT. Its translation is CASSNPLAGDTGELFF.

With respect to this clone: Other nucleotide sequences in the sample specify the same CDR3. The chain is built from TRBV27 and TRBJ2-3; D uncertain. Germline-derived CDR1 and CDR2 are MNHEY and SMNVEV (reference sequence). V was trimmed by 2 bases and J by 0 bases, leaving 3 bases between them. CDR3 length: 13 amino acids. CDR3 loop: CASSLTSTDTQYF. The CDR3, as DNA: TGTGCCAGCAGTTTAACTAGCACAGATACGCAGTATTTT.

The CDR3 DNA reads as TGTGCCAGCAGTGAATCGGGAACTGACCAAGAGACCCAGTACTTC. Translation gives CASSESGTDQETQYF. The V and J genes are TRBV2 and TRBJ2-5; perhaps TRBD2 as D (5 bases). The V and J ends lost 2 bases and 0 bases respectively, with 10 bases between them. From germline, CDR1 is SNHLY and CDR2 FYNNEI. The CDR3 sequence is 15 residues long.

The rearrangement joins TRBV7-8 to TRBJ2-7, with 8 positions matching TRBD2. The CDR3 spans 20 residues. V dropped 5 bases and J dropped 4; count of bases not matched to a gene: 25. Germline-derived CDR1 and CDR2 are SGHVS and FQNEAQ. CDR3 sequence (DNA): TGTGCCAGCAGCGATATTACGGATGAAAGCGGGAGTGGCGGATTTTACGAGCAGTACTTC. Translated: CASSDITDESGSGGFYEQYF. Based on the CDR3 plus reference TRBV7-8 and TRBJ2-7, the full variable domain is GAGVSQSPRYKVAKRGQDVALRCDPISGHVSLFWYQQALGQGPEFLTYFQNEAQLDKSGLPSDRFFAERPEGSVSTLKIQRTQQEDSAVYLCASSDITDESGSGGFYEQYFGPGTRLTVT.

This clone showed up just once. For the CDR3, the DNA is TGCGCCAGCAGCCTTGGGGAGAGAGAGACAGATACGCAGTATTTT. Amino acids: CASSLGERETDTQYF. V usage is TRBV4-1 and J usage is TRBJ2-3, with a tentative D call TRBD2 (5 bases). CDR3 length equals 15 residues. V lost 4 bases to trimming and J lost 3 bases, with 14 bases between them. The V gene's germline CDR1 is MGHRA and CDR2 YSYEKL.

The J gene is TRBJ1-1, the V gene TRBV19, with a weak D call TRBD1 (5 bases). Germline V lookup: CDR1 LNHDA, CDR2 SQIVND (reference sequence). V lost 2 bases and J 6 bases, leaving 10 bases between the germline ends. This CDR3 region has 13 residues. The DNA for the CDR3 is TGTGCCAGTAGTATATGGGGGATGGCTGAAGCTTTCTTT. Translated, it gives CASSIWGMAEAFF.

V gene TRBV5-6 combines with J gene TRBJ1-1; D uncertain. CDR1 and CDR2 (germline): SGHDT, YYEEEE. CDR3 size: 12 residues. V gave up 5 bases and J gave up 0 bases, with 5 bases separating them. This chain's CDR3 is CASSYMNTEAFF. The CDR3 nucleotides are TGTGCCAGCAGTTATATGAACACTGAAGCTTTCTTT. The full variable domain, in which reference TRBV5-6 and TRBJ1-1 provide the parts outside the CDR3, is DAGVTQSPTHLIKTRGQQVTLRCSPKSGHDTVSWYQQALGQGPQFIFQYYEEEERQRGNFPDRFSGHQFPNYSSELNVNALLLGDSALYLCASSYMNTEAFFGQGTRLTVV.